This entry lists 18 T cell receptor beta chains sequenced from one sample in a study of blood T cell repertoires in COVID-19. Profiled with immunoSEQ multiplex PCR; TCRdb holds only in-frame clones, not every one. The data show around 80,000 clones, roughly 90% seen once. The sequenced sample consisted of peripheral blood. Receptors were obtained from a man in his sixties with acute or convalescent COVID-19.

The CDR3 reads CASSSQGNTGELFF. For the CDR3, the DNA is TGTGCCAGCAGCTCCCAGGGGAACACCGGGGAGCTGTTTTTT. This chain uses TRBV5-5 with TRBJ2-2; tentatively, D is TRBD1 (5 bases). V lost 3 bases to trimming and J lost 1 base, with 7 bases between them. The CDR3 loop spans 14 amino acids. Germline CDR1 reads SGHKS; CDR2 reads YYEKEE (reference sequence).

The V and J genes are TRBV29-1 and TRBJ1-4; maybe TRBD1 (6 bases). Germline CDR1 SQVTM, CDR2 ANQGSEA. CDR3 size: 13 residues. V was clipped by 6 bases and J by 3 bases, with 11 bases between them. CDR3 sequence: CSVATGPNEKLFF. For the CDR3, the DNA is TGCAGCGTAGCGACAGGCCCTAATGAAAAACTGTTTTTT.

This rearrangement joins TRBV11-3 to TRBJ2-1, with 11 bases matching TRBD2. Losses at the gene ends were 5 bases for V and 6 bases for J; bases not matched to a gene: 9. CDR3 size: 16 residues. Germline-derived CDR1 and CDR2 are SGHNT and YENEEA. The CDR3 loop reads CASSRGLAGLSNEQFF. CDR3 coding DNA: TGTGCCAGCAGCCGAGGACTAGCGGGTCTCTCCAATGAGCAGTTCTTC.

This chain connects TRBV10-3 to TRBJ2-4, with 7 nucleotides matching TRBD1. With V trimmed by 3 bases and J by 11 bases, 4 bases remained unmatched. CDR3 length equals 12 residues. Germline values: CDR1 ENHRY, CDR2 SYGVKD. The DNA of the CDR3 is TGTGCCATCAGTGAAAAGGGGGCCCTTCAGTACTTC. It encodes CAISEKGALQYF.

The rearrangement joins TRBV19 to TRBJ2-7; 10 nucleotides line up with TRBD1. J gave up 4 bases and V 3 bases, and 9 bases lay outside the gene matches. This CDR3 is built from 16 residues. Germline V lookup: CDR1 LNHDA, CDR2 SQIVND (reference sequence). The CDR3 nucleotides are TGTGCCAGTAGTATCTTCGGACAGGGGGGCAAGTACGAGCAGTACTTC. Protein product: CASSIFGQGGKYEQYF.

The rearrangement links TRBV4-1 to TRBJ2-5; 9 bases are shared with TRBD1. The CDR3 covers 15 residues. Germline CDR1 and CDR2: MGHRA and YSYEKL. After removal of 0 bases from V and 2 bases from J, the junction contained 1 base not matched to a gene. The CDR3 region is CASSQEGTGQETQYF. The CDR3 nucleotides read TGCGCCAGCAGCCAAGAAGGGACAGGGCAAGAGACCCAGTACTTC.

The V gene is TRBV6-2 or TRBV6-3, the J gene TRBJ1-1; weak D call: TRBD1 (5 bases). CDR3 length equals 14 residues. Germline CDR1 is MNHEY and CDR2 is SVGEGT. The V and J ends lost 2 bases and 1 base respectively, with 8 bases between them. CDR3 in amino acids: CASSYGGANTEAFF. For the CDR3, the DNA is TGTGCCAGCAGTTACGGCGGGGCGAACACTGAAGCTTTCTTT.

This chain joins TRBV11-2 and TRBJ2-1, with TRBD2 as a possible D gene (7 bases). Germline assignment: CDR1 SGHAT and CDR2 FQNNGV. This CDR3 is built from 15 residues. Trimming removed 3 bases from V and 8 bases from J, with 17 bases in between. CDR3: CASSFPRGGWDEQFF. The CDR3 DNA sequence: TGTGCCAGCAGCTTTCCTAGGGGGGGTTGGGATGAGCAGTTCTTC.

The count of this clone is one. The gene calls are TRBV20-1 and TRBJ2-3; TRBD2 matches at 11 bases. Germline V gene sequence: CDR1 DFQATT, CDR2 SNEGSKA (reference sequence). The CDR3 consists of 15 residues. V lost 3 bases and J lost 5; bases outside the gene matches: 7. The CDR3 sequence: CSASLGLAGGDTQYF. The CDR3 DNA sequence: TGCAGTGCTAGTTTGGGCCTAGCGGGAGGAGATACGCAGTATTTT.

The V call is TRBV6-5, the J call TRBJ2-7; 10 bases align to TRBD1. From germline, CDR1 is MNHEY and CDR2 SVGAGI. This CDR3 has 13 residues. V was clipped by 7 bases and J by 5 bases; unmatched bases: 5. The CDR3 loop reads CASTRDRGHEQYF. CDR3 coding DNA: TGTGCCAGCACCCGGGACAGGGGACACGAGCAGTACTTC.

The chain uses TRBV6-1 and TRBJ1-5; D remains ambiguous. Germline values: CDR1 MNHNS, CDR2 SASEGT. The CDR3 runs to 11 residues. The V end was cut by 2 bases, the J end by 8 bases, with 4 bases between. The CDR3 sequence is CASSEREPQHF. Here the CDR3 DNA reads TGTGCCAGCAGTGAACGGGAGCCCCAGCATTTT.

This chain links TRBV6-1 with TRBJ2-3, with 11 positions matching TRBD2. This CDR3 comprises 16 residues. The trim removed 1 base at V and 5 bases at J, leaving 5 bases unmatched. Per germline, CDR1 MNHNS and CDR2 SASEGT. Here the CDR3 reads CASSEVLAGAIDTQYF. The CDR3 nucleotides read TGTGCCAGCAGTGAAGTACTAGCGGGAGCCATAGATACGCAGTATTTT.

This rearrangement joins TRBV29-1 to TRBJ1-4; no firm D call. V was trimmed by 7 bases and J by 5 bases, leaving 11 bases between them. Germline values: CDR1 SQVTM, CDR2 ANQGSEA. This CDR3 comprises 12 residues. The CDR3 loop is CSARTGNEKLFF. CDR3 DNA sequence: TGCAGCGCGCGGACGGGGAATGAAAAACTGTTTTTT.

This chain connects TRBV5-1 to TRBJ1-4, with 10 positions matching TRBD1. This CDR3 has 14 residues. V was pared by 4 bases and J by 8 bases, with 5 bases of the junction left unmatched. Germline CDR1 is SGHRS and CDR2 is YFSETQ. The DNA of the CDR3 is TGCGCCAGCAGCCCCGACAGGGGGCAGGAAAAACTGTTTTTT. Translating it yields CASSPDRGQEKLFF.

The V call is TRBV18, the J call TRBJ1-1; unclear D gene. Germline assignment: CDR1 KGHSH and CDR2 LQKENI. Between the trimmed V and J ends, which lost 2 bases and 3 bases, there was a span of 7 bases. The CDR3 runs 13 residues. CDR3 region: CASSPGRDTEAFF. Written as DNA, the CDR3 is TGTGCCAGCTCACCAGGCCGGGACACTGAAGCTTTCTTT. The complete variable domain, with remaining parts taken from reference TRBV18 and TRBJ1-1, reads NAGVMQNPRHLVRRRGQEARLRCSPMKGHSHVYWYRQLPEEGLKFMVYLQKENIIDESGMPKERFSAEFPKEGPSILRIQQVVRGDSAAYFCASSPGRDTEAFFGQGTRLTVV.

V is TRBV6-4 and J is TRBJ1-3; TRBD1 matches 10 bases. V gave up 4 bases and J gave up 2 bases; unmatched junction bases: 11. CDR3 size: 18 residues. Germline loops: CDR1 MRHNA, CDR2 SNTAGT. Written as DNA, the CDR3 is TGTGCCAGCAGTGTCTTCGCCGGGACAGGGGAGCCTGGAAACACCATATATTTT. This translates into CASSVFAGTGEPGNTIYF.

Only a few counts were recorded for this clone. The genes are TRBV5-6 and TRBJ1-5, with D possibly matching TRBD1 (6 bases). V was clipped by 4 bases and J by 1 base, with 15 bases between them. This CDR3 contains 16 residues. Germline-derived CDR1 and CDR2 are SGHDT and YYEEEE. The CDR3 DNA follows: TGTGCCAGCAGCCTCTTCGGGGGGGCGAGCAATCAGCCCCAGCATTTT. This codes for CASSLFGGASNQPQHF. Filled out from reference TRBV5-6 and TRBJ1-5, the complete variable domain reads DAGVTQSPTHLIKTRGQQVTLRCSPKSGHDTVSWYQQALGQGPQFIFQYYEEEERQRGNFPDRFSGHQFPNYSSELNVNALLLGDSALYLCASSLFGGASNQPQHFGDGTRLSIL.

The chain has TRBV5-4 and TRBJ2-2; 8 bases match TRBD1. The CDR3 contains 15 residues. J was trimmed by 5 bases and V by 4 bases; bases with no gene match: 7. Germline V gene lookup returns CDR1 SGHNT and CDR2 YYREEE (reference sequence). The CDR3 protein is CASSTDRGGTGELFF. CDR3 DNA sequence: TGTGCCAGCAGCACCGACAGGGGTGGGACCGGGGAGCTGTTTTTT.